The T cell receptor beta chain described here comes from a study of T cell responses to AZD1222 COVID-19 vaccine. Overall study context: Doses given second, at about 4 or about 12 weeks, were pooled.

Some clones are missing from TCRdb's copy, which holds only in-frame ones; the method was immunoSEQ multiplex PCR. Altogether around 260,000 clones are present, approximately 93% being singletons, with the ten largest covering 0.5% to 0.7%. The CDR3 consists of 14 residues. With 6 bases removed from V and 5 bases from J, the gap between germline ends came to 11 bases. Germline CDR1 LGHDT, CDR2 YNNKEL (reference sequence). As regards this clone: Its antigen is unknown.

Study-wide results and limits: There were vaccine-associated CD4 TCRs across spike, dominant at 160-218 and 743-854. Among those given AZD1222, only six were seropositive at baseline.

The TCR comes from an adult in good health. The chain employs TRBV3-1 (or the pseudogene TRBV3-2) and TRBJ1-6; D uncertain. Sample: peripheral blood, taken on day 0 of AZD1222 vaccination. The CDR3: CASRKENNNSPLHF. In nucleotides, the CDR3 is TGTGCCAGCAGGAAGGAAAATAATAATTCACCCCTCCACTTT.